Listed here are 3 T cell receptor beta chains from one sample, sequenced in a study of cytomegalovirus exposure and HLA in healthy donors. A multiplex PCR was run with 60 Vbeta primers and 13 Jbeta primers. TCRdb's copy holds only in-frame clones and misses some; the assay was immunoSEQ multiplex PCR. The table records about 190,000 clones, 75% to 85% of them present only once. The specimen was PBMCs. All receptors come from a woman younger than 35 in good health and CMV-seronegative.

CDR3 nucleotide sequence: TGTGCCAGCAGTGATTCAGGGAACACTGAAGCTTTCTTT. Protein sequence: CASSDSGNTEAFF. V usage is TRBV2 and J usage is TRBJ1-1; D is unclear. The CDR3 covers 13 residues. V lost 3 bases and J 1 base, leaving 6 bases between the germline ends. Germline CDR1 reads SNHLY; CDR2 reads FYNNEI. Full variable domain (remainder filled in from reference TRBV2 and TRBJ1-1): EPEVTQTPSHQVTQMGQEVILRCVPISNHLYFYWYRQILGQKVEFLVSFYNNEISEKSEIFDDQFSVERPDGSNFTLKIRSTKLEDSAMYFCASSDSGNTEAFFGQGTRLTVV.

This clone was picked up a small number of times. CDR3 sequence (DNA): TGTGCCAGCAGGGGGAGGGGTTTGGCCAAAAACATTCAGTACTTC. It codes for CASRGRGLAKNIQYF. The chain has TRBV2 and TRBJ2-4; 7 nucleotides agree with TRBD2. Per the germline V gene, CDR1 is SNHLY and CDR2 is FYNNEI. CDR3 size: 15 residues. V lost 6 bases, J lost 1 base, and 6 bases stayed unmatched.

This clone was picked up one time. CDR3 sequence: CASRTGSGELFF. The CDR3 DNA sequence: TGTGCCAGCAGGACGGGATCCGGGGAGCTGTTTTTT. V gene TRBV6-5 combines with J gene TRBJ2-2, with D tentatively TRBD2 (5 bases). Germline CDR1 reads MNHEY; CDR2 reads SVGAGI. CDR3 length equals 12 residues. Trimming pared 6 bases from V and 6 bases from J, leaving 8 bases between.